Below, 27 T cell receptor beta chains from the same sample are listed, as sequenced in a study of cytomegalovirus exposure and HLA in healthy donors. The study ran its PCR with 60 Vbeta and 13 Jbeta primers. The data were produced by immunoSEQ multiplex PCR, yet TCRdb's version contains in-frame clones alone and is incomplete. With approximately 52,000 clones in the sample, the ten largest clones hold approximately 13%. Source material: PBMCs. The receptors originated from a woman in her sixties or seventies in good health and CMV-seropositive.

This chain connects TRBV9 to TRBJ2-7, with D possibly being TRBD2 (6 bases). CDR1 is SGDLS and CDR2 is YYNGEE in the germline V gene. The germline V and J ends were trimmed by 3 bases and 3 bases, with 16 bases remaining between them. This CDR3 contains 15 residues. The CDR3: CASSGGENPNYEQYF. CDR3 coding DNA: TGTGCCAGCAGCGGGGGGGAGAATCCCAACTACGAGCAGTACTTC.

The CDR3: CASSPLAGEVEQYF. In DNA form, the CDR3 reads TGTGCCAGCTCACCCCTAGCGGGGGAGGTCGAGCAGTACTTC. The chain combines TRBV18 with TRBJ2-7, with 10 bases fitting TRBD2. CDR3 length equals 14 residues. CDR1 is KGHSH and CDR2 is LQKENI in the germline V gene. V shed 3 bases and J 6 bases; nucleotides not matched to a gene: 5.

The rearrangement joins TRBV18 to TRBJ1-1; 7 bases are a match to TRBD1. Germline loops: CDR1 KGHSH, CDR2 LQKENI. J lost 4 bases, V lost 3 bases, and 8 bases had no gene match. CDR3 length: 15 residues. The CDR3 reads CASSPWTGLGTEAFF. The CDR3 DNA reads TGTGCCAGCTCACCGTGGACAGGCCTGGGCACTGAAGCTTTCTTT.

This chain joins TRBV6-1 and TRBJ1-6; 11 bases fit TRBD1. The CDR3 contains 16 residues. CDR1 and CDR2 (germline): MNHNS, SASEGT. V lost 3 bases, J lost 7 bases, and 5 bases stayed unmatched. The CDR3: CASSDPGQGANSPLHF. CDR3 nucleotide sequence: TGTGCCAGCAGTGATCCAGGACAGGGGGCGAATTCACCCCTCCACTTT.

The rearrangement joins TRBV29-1 to TRBJ2-7, with 9 bases aligning to TRBD1. Per germline, CDR1 SQVTM and CDR2 ANQGSEA. This CDR3 region has 14 residues. The ends lost 3 bases at V and 0 bases at J; junction bases unmatched: 3. Written as DNA, the CDR3 is TGCAGCGTTGACTCGGGACAGGGCTCCTACGAGCAGTACTTC. Translating gives CSVDSGQGSYEQYF.

The rearrangement links TRBV28 to TRBJ1-1; D possibly corresponds to TRBD1 (6 bases). The germline CDR1 and CDR2 sequences are MDHEN and SYDVKM. The CDR3 length is 15 residues. With 5 bases removed from V and 0 bases from J, the gap between germline ends came to 13 bases. The CDR3 spells CASSRGQTVNTEAFF. The CDR3 DNA is TGTGCCAGCAGTCGCGGACAGACCGTGAACACTGAAGCTTTCTTT.

The V call is TRBV5-1, the J call TRBJ2-4; 7 bases match TRBD2. V trimming: 0 bases; J trimming: 0 bases; junction bases outside the gene matches: 9. Germline-derived CDR1 and CDR2 are SGHRS and YFSETQ. CDR3 length: 18 residues. CDR3: CASSLAVGGSVAKNIQYF. CDR3 nucleotide sequence: TGCGCCAGCAGCTTGGCCGTCGGGGGGTCCGTAGCCAAAAACATTCAGTACTTC.

The gene calls are TRBV5-1 and TRBJ1-1; no reliable D call. Germline CDR1 reads SGHRS; CDR2 reads YFSETQ. This CDR3 region has 13 residues. The V end was cut by 4 bases, the J end by 0 bases, with 7 bases between. DNA of the CDR3: TGCGCCAGCAGCGGTGACATGAACACTGAAGCTTTCTTT. Protein product: CASSGDMNTEAFF.

The chain links TRBV11-2 to TRBJ1-1; 9 nucleotides line up with TRBD1. V gave up 0 bases and J gave up 0 bases; unmatched junction bases: 2. The CDR3 is 16 residues long. Looked up from germline, CDR1 is SGHAT and CDR2 is FQNNGV. This CDR3 reads CASSLEGTGMNTEAFF. CDR3 DNA sequence: TGTGCCAGCAGCTTAGAAGGGACAGGGATGAACACTGAAGCTTTCTTT.

The CDR3 region is CAMAGGTRPYEQYF. In DNA, the CDR3 is TGTGCCATGGCGGGGGGGACAAGGCCCTACGAGCAGTACTTC. The gene calls are TRBV28 and TRBJ2-7; 9 positions match TRBD2. The germline CDR1 and CDR2 sequences are MDHEN and SYDVKM. This CDR3 spans 14 amino acids. With V trimmed by 10 bases and J by 2 bases, 9 bases remained unmatched.

This chain links TRBV5-1 with TRBJ2-6; D unresolved. The V end was cut by 4 bases, the J end by 2 bases, with 13 bases between. CDR1 is SGHRS and CDR2 is YFSETQ in the germline V gene. The CDR3 is made up of 16 amino acids. CDR3 loop: CASSTAFSAGANVLTF. The CDR3 DNA follows: TGCGCCAGCAGCACAGCCTTCTCGGCTGGGGCCAACGTCCTGACTTTC.

The chain is built from TRBV18 and TRBJ1-5; D remains unclear. Germline CDR1 and CDR2: KGHSH and LQKENI. The ends were cut back, 3 bases at V and 0 bases at J, with 12 bases in the middle. This CDR3 region has 16 residues. In DNA form, the CDR3 reads TGTGCCAGCTCACCGGCTTCGGGGTATAGCAATCAGCCCCAGCATTTT. Residues: CASSPASGYSNQPQHF.

The chain employs TRBV25-1 and TRBJ1-5; D may be TRBD1 (5 bases). Germline loops: CDR1 MGHDK, CDR2 SYGVNS. V lost 6 bases to trimming and J lost 4 bases, with 16 bases between them. CDR3 size: 15 residues. CDR3 nucleotide sequence: TGTGCCAGCAGCGAGACAGCCGCGGGGAATCAGCCCCAGCATTTT. Protein product: CASSETAAGNQPQHF. Using reference TRBV25-1 and TRBJ1-5 for the parts outside the CDR3, the full variable domain is EADIYQTPRYLVIGTGKKITLECSQTMGHDKMYWYQQDPGMELHLIHYSYGVNSTEKGDLSSESTVSRIRTEHFPLTLESARPSHTSQYLCASSETAAGNQPQHFGDGTRLSIL.

CDR3 in DNA: TGCGCCAGCAGCCACCAGGGTTCGGGCTACACCTTC. Translation: CASSHQGSGYTF. The chain joins TRBV4-3 to TRBJ1-2, with D tentatively TRBD1 (5 bases). The ends were cut back, 3 bases at V and 8 bases at J, with 10 bases in the middle. The germline V gene encodes CDR1 LGHNA and CDR2 YSLEER. The CDR3 contains 12 residues.

The chain recombines TRBV5-6 with TRBJ1-5; D possibly corresponds to TRBD1 (5 bases). The CDR3 spans 16 residues. The germline V gene encodes CDR1 SGHDT and CDR2 YYEEEE. The V gene lost 4 bases and the J gene lost 0 bases, with 14 bases spanning the gap. The CDR3 loop is CASSRRGTSSNQPQHF. The DNA for the CDR3 is TGTGCCAGCAGCCGGCGGGGGACTTCTAGCAATCAGCCCCAGCATTTT.

The V and J genes are TRBV6-1 and TRBJ1-2, with 8 nucleotides matching TRBD1. Germline trimming cut 3 bases from V and 4 bases from J; bases unmatched to any gene: 4. This CDR3 region has 14 residues. Germline loops: CDR1 MNHNS, CDR2 SASEGT. CDR3 nucleotide sequence: TGTGCCAGCAGTGAGTCGGGACAGGCCTATGGCTACACCTTC. The encoded protein is CASSESGQAYGYTF.

This rearrangement joins TRBV7-9 to TRBJ1-4, with 9 bases identical to TRBD1. The CDR3 spans 15 residues. J was trimmed by 7 bases and V by 5 bases; bases with no gene match: 8. Germline CDR1 reads SEHNR; CDR2 reads FQNEAQ (reference sequence). CDR3 DNA sequence: TGTGCCAGCAGCGGCGACAGGGGGTACGCTGAAAAACTGTTTTTT. This encodes CASSGDRGYAEKLFF.

The rearrangement uses TRBV27 and TRBJ2-7; 8 nucleotides align to TRBD1. The length of the CDR3 is 17 residues. The germline CDR1 and CDR2 sequences are MNHEY and SMNVEV (reference sequence). V was pared by 3 bases and J by 0 bases, with 10 bases of the junction left unmatched. The CDR3 nucleotides are TGTGCCAGCAGTTTCAAAGTTGGACAGGGACACTCCTACGAGCAGTACTTC. Amino acids: CASSFKVGQGHSYEQYF.

The chain combines TRBV6-6 with TRBJ2-5; the match to TRBD2 covers 14 bases. The length of the CDR3 is 15 residues. Germline CDR1 reads MNHNY; CDR2 reads SVGAGI (reference sequence). V was clipped by 5 bases and J by 5 bases; unmatched bases: 4. The CDR3 here is CASSGTSGGGETQYF. DNA for the CDR3: TGTGCCAGCAGTGGGACTAGCGGGGGTGGTGAGACCCAGTACTTC.

CDR3 in amino acids: CASSPTGAINSPLHF. CDR3 DNA: TGTGCCAGCTCACCTACAGGGGCAATCAATTCACCCCTCCACTTT. This chain joins TRBV18 and TRBJ1-6; 7 bases match TRBD1. There are 15 residues in the CDR3. The V and J ends lost 3 bases and 7 bases, in that order; junction bases with no gene match: 6. The V gene's germline CDR1 is KGHSH and CDR2 LQKENI.

The genes are TRBV7-6 and TRBJ1-2; 9 nucleotides match TRBD1. Looked up from germline, CDR1 is SGHVS and CDR2 is FNYEAQ. The ends lost 4 bases at V and 6 bases at J; junction bases unmatched: 3. The CDR3 totals 13 residues. The CDR3 loop reads CASSYTGGDGYTF. The CDR3 DNA sequence: TGTGCCAGCAGCTACACAGGGGGCGATGGCTACACCTTC.

The chain has TRBV2 and TRBJ2-3; 9 bases line up with TRBD2. J lost 1 base, V lost 8 bases, and 7 bases had no gene match. Looked up from germline, CDR1 is SNHLY and CDR2 is FYNNEI. The CDR3 totals 15 residues. The CDR3 spells CASVPGLAGTDTQYF. The CDR3 DNA reads as TGTGCCAGCGTCCCGGGACTAGCCGGCACAGATACGCAGTATTTT.

The chain employs TRBV18 and TRBJ1-1; the D is unclear. The CDR3 has 12 residues. The V end was cut by 2 bases, the J end by 7 bases, with 8 bases between. Germline lookup yields CDR1 KGHSH and CDR2 LQKENI. The CDR3 nucleotides are TGTGCCAGCTCACCAGACAAGCTTGAAGCTTTCTTT. This encodes CASSPDKLEAFF.

The chain has TRBV6-1 and TRBJ1-2; possible D gene TRBD1, 5 bases. The CDR3 spans 14 residues. Trimming pared 11 bases from V and 4 bases from J, leaving 20 bases between. CDR1 MNHNS and CDR2 SASEGT come from the germline V gene. The CDR3 region is CASIGGVNSYGYTF. Written as DNA, the CDR3 is TGTGCCTCCATTGGGGGGGTCAATTCCTATGGCTACACCTTC.

The rearrangement links TRBV9 to TRBJ2-1; TRBD2 might be the D (7 bases). CDR3 length: 16 residues. Germline V gene lookup returns CDR1 SGDLS and CDR2 YYNGEE. Trimming removed 3 bases from V and 8 bases from J, with 21 bases in between. The CDR3 nucleotides are TGTGCCAGCAGCGCGGAGGATGGGAGGGGGGCTTATGAGCAGTTCTTC. This gives the protein CASSAEDGRGAYEQFF.

This chain uses TRBV9 with TRBJ2-7; 8 bases align to TRBD1. The CDR3 is made up of 13 amino acids. With V trimmed by 3 bases and J by 2 bases, 1 base remained unmatched. Germline V lookup: CDR1 SGDLS, CDR2 YYNGEE. CDR3 sequence: CASSAQGAYEQYF. CDR3 bases: TGTGCCAGCAGCGCACAGGGGGCCTACGAGCAGTACTTC. The whole variable domain, remainder taken from reference TRBV9 and TRBJ2-7, is DSGVTQTPKHLITATGQRVTLRCSPRSGDLSVYWYQQSLDQGLQFLIQYYNGEERAKGNILERFSAQQFPDLHSELNLSSLELGDSALYFCASSAQGAYEQYFGPGTRLTVT.

The chain is built from TRBV7-9 and TRBJ2-3, with TRBD1 matching 7 bases. The germline V gene encodes CDR1 SEHNR and CDR2 FQNEAQ (reference sequence). The ends lost 4 bases at V and 5 bases at J; junction bases unmatched: 9. This CDR3 region has 15 residues. CDR3 protein: CASSYSQGTGDTQYF. The CDR3 DNA reads as TGTGCCAGCAGCTACTCACAGGGGACGGGAGATACGCAGTATTTT.